This TCR beta chain came from a study of blood T cell repertoires in COVID-19. In the study overall: In each case, the material was cDNA or gDNA derived from T cells, B-cell-depleted T cells, or PBMCs.

Per the study methods: Nucleated cell counts were estimated from reference gene primer amplification. The table came from immunoSEQ multiplex PCR; TCRdb's copy has only in-frame clones and leaves some out. The D gene and trimming were derived from the DNA, and the V and J assignments and clone size from that table. The table lists fewer than 350,000 clones, approximately 90% of them singletons. Trimming pared 5 bases from V and 2 bases from J, leaving 13 bases between. The CDR3 loop spans 15 amino acids. Germline V gene sequence: CDR1 MNHEY, CDR2 SVGAGI. The chain couples TRBV6-5 to TRBJ1-3, with D possibly matching TRBD1 (5 bases). The sequencing input was PBMCs or T cells enriched from blood (not recorded which). This TCR came from a man in his forties or fifties who had been exposed to COVID-19. The CDR3 spells CASSSRSGTGNTIYF. The CDR3 DNA follows: TGTGCCAGCAGTAGTCGGTCAGGGACTGGAAACACCATATATTTT.